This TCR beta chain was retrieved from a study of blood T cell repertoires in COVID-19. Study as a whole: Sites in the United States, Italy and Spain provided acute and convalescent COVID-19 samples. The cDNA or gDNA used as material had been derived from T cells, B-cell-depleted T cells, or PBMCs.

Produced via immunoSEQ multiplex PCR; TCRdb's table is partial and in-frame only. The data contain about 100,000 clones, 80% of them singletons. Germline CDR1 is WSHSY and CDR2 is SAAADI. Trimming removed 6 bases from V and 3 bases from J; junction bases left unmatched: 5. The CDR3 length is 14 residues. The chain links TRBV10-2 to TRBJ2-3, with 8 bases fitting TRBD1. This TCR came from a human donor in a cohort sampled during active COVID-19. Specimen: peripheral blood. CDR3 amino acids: CASRTGGWTDTQYF. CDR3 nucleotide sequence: TGCGCCAGCAGAACAGGGGGTTGGACAGATACGCAGTATTTT.